This record looks at one T cell receptor (beta chain) sequence and its context. Its antigen is unidentified. The record originates from a study of post-analysis software for immune sequencing data. Overall study context: The patients showed relapsing-remitting, secondary progressive and progressive-relapsing multiple sclerosis courses. Study-level findings and limits: Relative to controls, patients had 4 or 5 TRBV segments at higher frequency, with TRBV5-6, TRBV5-1 and TRBV20-1 among these. Relative to controls, patients with multiple sclerosis showed significantly lower normalized Chao1 diversity.

V lost 2 bases, J lost 4 bases, and 17 bases lay in between. CDR1 is SGHDN, CDR2 FVKESK, per germline. The CDR3 covers 16 residues. Prepared libraries of TCR beta cDNA carried unique molecular identifiers. MiXCR was run by TCRdb on the PCR reads, yielding one entry per CDR3 protein. The table includes about 540,000 distinct CDR3 sequences, around a third detected once. The sequenced sample consisted of blood. The chain joins TRBV14 to TRBJ1-2; D is perhaps TRBD1 (5 bases). This clonotype originated in a girl younger than 18 with multiple sclerosis. CDR3 in DNA: TGTGCCAGCAGCCAACCAAAAGAGGGGCTTAGCTATGGCTACACCTTC. Translation: CASSQPKEGLSYGYTF.